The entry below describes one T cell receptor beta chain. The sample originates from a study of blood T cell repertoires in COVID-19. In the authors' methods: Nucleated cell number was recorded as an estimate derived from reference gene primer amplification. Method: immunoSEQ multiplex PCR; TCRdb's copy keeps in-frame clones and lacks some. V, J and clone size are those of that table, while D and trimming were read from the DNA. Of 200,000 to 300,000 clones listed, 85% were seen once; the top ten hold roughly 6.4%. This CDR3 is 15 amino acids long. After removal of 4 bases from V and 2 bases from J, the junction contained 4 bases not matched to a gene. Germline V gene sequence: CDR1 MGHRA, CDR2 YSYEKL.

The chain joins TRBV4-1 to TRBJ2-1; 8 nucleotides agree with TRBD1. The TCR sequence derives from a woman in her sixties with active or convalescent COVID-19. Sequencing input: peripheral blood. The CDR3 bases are TGCGCCAGCAGCCCTGGACAGGGAACCTACAATGAGCAGTTCTTC. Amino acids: CASSPGQGTYNEQFF.